These 7 T cell receptor beta chains originate from one sample sequenced in a study of blood T cells in healthy people across ages. It was with a sample-barcoded 5' primer and a J-beta primer mix that a second PCR of roughly 7 to 12 cycles was run. TCRdb ran MiXCR on the 5' RACE reads and lists one entry per CDR3 protein. This table holds 800,000 to 950,000 distinct CDR3 sequences, approximately 32% found once. The sample was also reused in another study, on T cells of mothers and their children.

Sequenced input: blood. The source is a woman between 35 and 50 years old in good health.

Of note for this clonotype: This may come from a read error, since a much larger clone is one base off. The chain employs TRBV29-1 and TRBJ2-7; TRBD1 matches 8 bases. The V gene's germline CDR1 is SQVTM and CDR2 ANQGSEA. The CDR3 spans 14 residues. This chain's CDR3 is CGVGETQGASEQYF. CDR3 sequence (DNA): TGCGGCGTTGGCGAAACCCAGGGGGCTTCCGAGCAGTACTTC.

This clonotype came up a few times. The gene calls are TRBV6-5 and TRBJ2-7; 11 nucleotides align to TRBD1. V shed 0 bases, J shed 9 bases, and the junction held 13 bases outside the gene matches. The germline V gene encodes CDR1 MNHEY and CDR2 SVGAGI. The CDR3 consists of 17 residues. The CDR3 coding sequence is TGTGCCAGCAGTTACTCGATGGGAAGGACAGGGGGCCTCGGGCAGTACTTC. Protein product: CASSYSMGRTGGLGQYF.

This clonotype has a handful of counts. V and J are TRBV24-1 and TRBJ2-3, with a tentative D call TRBD2 (5 bases). The CDR3 totals 14 residues. Deletions cut 9 bases from V and 0 bases from J, with 12 bases between. CDR1 is KGHDR and CDR2 is SFDVKD in the germline V gene. CDR3 sequence reads: CATRSSGSTDTQYF. CDR3 nucleotides: TGTGCCACCCGCTCTTCGGGGAGCACAGATACGCAGTATTTT.

The genes are TRBV18 and TRBJ2-1; 9 bases are a match to TRBD2. Germline CDR1 is KGHSH and CDR2 is LQKENI. CDR3 length equals 17 residues. Losses at the gene ends were 4 bases for V and 1 base for J; bases not matched to a gene: 8. The CDR3 bases are TGTGCCAGCTCACTGAAGCGGGGGGCCGCTTCCTACAATGAGCAGTTCTTC. Translated: CASSLKRGAASYNEQFF.

The sample holds many counts of this clonotype. In nucleotides, the CDR3 is TGTGCCAGCAGCTTGGTGCCGGGGGCCAAAAACATTCAGTACTTC. The encoded protein is CASSLVPGAKNIQYF. This rearrangement joins TRBV5-5 to TRBJ2-4, with a possible D match to TRBD2 (5 bases). The germline V and J ends were trimmed by 0 bases and 1 base, with 8 bases remaining between them. There are 15 residues in the CDR3. The germline V gene has CDR1 SGHKS and CDR2 YYEKEE (reference sequence).

This clonotype has just a few counts. The chain carries TRBV7-9 and TRBJ2-4; no firm D call. The closer fit of TRBJ2-7 to the DNA end suggests the J call may be wrong. This CDR3 contains 12 residues. Germline V CDR1 and CDR2: SEHNR, FQNEAQ (reference sequence). The CDR3: CASSSLPDEQYF. CDR3 coding DNA: TGTGCCAGCAGCTCTTTACCTGACGAGCAGTACTTC.

This clonotype was seen only a few times. The chain carries TRBV7-2 and TRBJ2-7; 8 bases are a match to TRBD2. The DNA end is a closer match to TRBJ2-5, so the J assignment may be wrong. CDR3 length equals 15 residues. The germline V gene has CDR1 SGHTA and CDR2 FQGNSA. CDR3 protein: CASSLTGGRRETQYF. The CDR3 DNA reads as TGTGCCAGCAGCTTAACGGGGGGGCGGCGAGAGACCCAGTACTTC.